This TCR beta chain was found in a study of regulatory T cells in long-lasting Graves disease. In the study overall: Graves' patients, newly diagnosed, had taken antithyroid drugs under 3 months.

V lost 5 bases to trimming and J lost 5 bases; unmatched junction nucleotides: 5. This CDR3 has 14 amino acids. Germline-derived CDR1 and CDR2 are SGDLS and YYNGEE. Relying on iRepertoire HTBI primers and Arm-PCR of CDR3 regions, the team built TCR beta libraries. MiXCR was run by TCRdb on the multiplex PCR reads, yielding one entry per CDR3 protein. The profile covers some 230,000 distinct CDR3 sequences, with 18% appearing a single time and roughly a fifth taken by the ten largest. This clonotype was recorded at least ten times. Regarding time point: newly diagnosed GD, antithyroid drugs for less than 3 months. The TCR library was made from RNA extracted from PBMCs.

The sample here was peripheral blood mononuclear cells (PBMCs), taken at new diagnosis, from a patient treated with antithyroid drugs. This chain links TRBV9 with TRBJ2-2, with TRBD2 identical over 8 bases. This receptor was obtained from a female donor with Graves disease. DNA of the CDR3: TGTGCCAGCAGTAGGACTAGCTTAACCGGGGAGCTGTTTTTT. Translated, it gives CASSRTSLTGELFF.